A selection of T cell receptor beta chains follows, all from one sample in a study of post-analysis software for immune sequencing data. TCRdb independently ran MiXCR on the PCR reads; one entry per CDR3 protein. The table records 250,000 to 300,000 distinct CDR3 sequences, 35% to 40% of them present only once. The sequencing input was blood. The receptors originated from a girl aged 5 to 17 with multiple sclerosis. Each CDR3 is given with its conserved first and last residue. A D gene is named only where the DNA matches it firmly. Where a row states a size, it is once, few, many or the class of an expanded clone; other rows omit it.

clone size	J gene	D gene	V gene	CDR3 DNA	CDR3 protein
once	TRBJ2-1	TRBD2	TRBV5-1	TGCGCCAGCGTGCGGGGGGGAGGTTACAATGAGCAGTTCTTC	CASVRGGGYNEQFF
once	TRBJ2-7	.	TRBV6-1	TGTGCCAGCAGTCAGATTCGCACTAGGTTTACATCCTACGAGCAGTACTTC	CASSQIRTRFTSYEQYF
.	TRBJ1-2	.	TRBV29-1	TGCAGCGGTGACGACCGGAACTATGGCTACACCTTC	CSGDDRNYGYTF
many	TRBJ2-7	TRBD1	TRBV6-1	TGTGCCAGCAGGGGGACAGGGAGAGACGAGCAGTACTTC	CASRGTGRDEQYF
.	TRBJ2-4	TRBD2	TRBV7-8	TGTGCCAGCAGCTTAGGTGGAACTAGCGGAGCCAAAAACATTCAGTACTTC	CASSLGGTSGAKNIQYF
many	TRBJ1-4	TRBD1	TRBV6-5	TGTGCCAGCAGTTACTCGCAACAGGGGTGGGAAAAACTGTTTTTT	CASSYSQQGWEKLFF
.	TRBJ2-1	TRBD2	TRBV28	TGTGCCAGCAGTCGCGGACTAGCGCAGTCCTACAATGAGCAGTTCTTC	CASSRGLAQSYNEQFF
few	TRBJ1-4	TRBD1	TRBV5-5	TGTGCCAGCAGCTTGGCGGGACAGCGTAATGAAAAACTGTTTTTT	CASSLAGQRNEKLFF
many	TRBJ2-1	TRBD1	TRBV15	TGTGCCACCAGCAGAGATCTTGTGACAGGGGGCTATGAGCAGTTCTTC	CATSRDLVTGGYEQFF
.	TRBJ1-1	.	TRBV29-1	TGCAGCGTTGAAATACCGGCGAACACTGAAGCTTTCTTT	CSVEIPANTEAFF
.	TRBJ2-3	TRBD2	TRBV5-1	TGCGCCAGCAGCTTAAGTGTAGCGGGGGAGGAGGATGCGCAGTATTTT	CASSLSVAGEEDAQYF
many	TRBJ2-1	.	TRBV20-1	TGCAGTGCTAGTGAGGGTAGATACAATGAGCAGTTCTTC	CSASEGRYNEQFF
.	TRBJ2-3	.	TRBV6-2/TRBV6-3	TGTGCCAGCAGCGACAGCCCAGATACGCAGTATTTT	CASSDSPDTQYF
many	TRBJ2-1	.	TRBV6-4	TGTGCCAGCAGCGAGGAGGGCCGTCGGTACAATGAGCAGTTCTTC	CASSEEGRRYNEQFF
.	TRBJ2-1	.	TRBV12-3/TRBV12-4	TGTGCCAGCAGTTTAGGTCTCACAGAGCAGTTCTTC	CASSLGLTEQFF
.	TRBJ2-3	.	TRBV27	TGTGCCAGCGGGGGGCACATTAGAGACACAGATACGCAGTATTTT	CASGGHIRDTDTQYF
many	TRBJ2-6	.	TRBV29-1	TGCAGCGTTGATGACGGGCAGGGCTCTGGGGCCAACGTCCTGACTTTC	CSVDDGQGSGANVLTF
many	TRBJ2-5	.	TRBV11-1	TGTGCCAGCAGCTTAGAGGGCAGGGCCGTCCAAGAGACCCAGTACTTC	CASSLEGRAVQETQYF
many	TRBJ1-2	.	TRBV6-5	TGTGCCAGCAGCCGAACTGCGGACAGCTCCTATGGCTACACCTTC	CASSRTADSSYGYTF
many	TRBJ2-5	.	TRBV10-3	TGTGCCATCAGCGGGACGGCCGCGGGGGAGACCCAGTACTTC	CAISGTAAGETQYF
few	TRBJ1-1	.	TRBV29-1	TGCAGCGTTGAAGATATTAGCCGGCGGAACACTGAAGCTTTCTTT	CSVEDISRRNTEAFF
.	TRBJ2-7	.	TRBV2	TGTGCCAGCAACGACGGACTCTACGAGCAGTACTTC	CASNDGLYEQYF
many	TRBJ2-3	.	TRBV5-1	TGCGCCAGCAGCTTCCTGGACTCAGATACGCAGTATTTT	CASSFLDSDTQYF
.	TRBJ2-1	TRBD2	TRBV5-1	TGCGCCAGTATCAGGACTAGCGGACCGTACAATGAGCAGTTCTTC	CASIRTSGPYNEQFF
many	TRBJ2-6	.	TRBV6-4	TGTGCCAGCAGTGACAGTCACTCTGGGGCCAACGTCCTGACTTTC	CASSDSHSGANVLTF
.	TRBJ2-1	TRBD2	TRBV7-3	TGTGCCAGCAGCTTATCGGGCGGGGGGGCCCACAATGAGCAGTTCTTC	CASSLSGGGAHNEQFF
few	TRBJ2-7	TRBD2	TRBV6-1	TGTGCCAGCACCTTAGCGGGAGGGTCGTCCTACAATGAGCAGTACTTC	CASTLAGGSSYNEQYF
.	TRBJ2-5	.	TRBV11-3	TGTGCCAGCAGCTTAGATCTAGGCGTCCGGGAGACCCAGTACTTC	CASSLDLGVRETQYF
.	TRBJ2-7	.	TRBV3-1	TGTGTCAGCAGCCAAGGCTCCTACGAGCAGTACTTC	CVSSQGSYEQYF
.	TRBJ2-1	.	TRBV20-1	TGCAGTGCTAGGCCGGGCAGTGAGCAGTTCTTC	CSARPGSEQFF